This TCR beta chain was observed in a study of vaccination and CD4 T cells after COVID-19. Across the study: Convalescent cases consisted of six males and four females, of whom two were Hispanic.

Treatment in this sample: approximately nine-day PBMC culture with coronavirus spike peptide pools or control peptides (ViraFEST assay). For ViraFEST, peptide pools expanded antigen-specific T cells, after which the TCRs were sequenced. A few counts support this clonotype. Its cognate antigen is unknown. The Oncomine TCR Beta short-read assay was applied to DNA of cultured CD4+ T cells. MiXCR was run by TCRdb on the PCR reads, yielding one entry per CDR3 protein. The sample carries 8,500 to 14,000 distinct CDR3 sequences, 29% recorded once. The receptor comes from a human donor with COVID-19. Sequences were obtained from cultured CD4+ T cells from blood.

DNA of the CDR3: TGCAGTGCCCAGGGGGGGCGGATCACTGAAGCTTTCTTT. As protein: CSAQGGRITEAFF. This chain links TRBV20-1 with TRBJ1-1, with 7 positions matching TRBD1. The CDR3 is made up of 13 amino acids. V dropped 6 bases and J dropped 4; count of bases not matched to a gene: 8. Germline CDR1 reads DFQATT; CDR2 reads SNEGSKA (reference sequence).